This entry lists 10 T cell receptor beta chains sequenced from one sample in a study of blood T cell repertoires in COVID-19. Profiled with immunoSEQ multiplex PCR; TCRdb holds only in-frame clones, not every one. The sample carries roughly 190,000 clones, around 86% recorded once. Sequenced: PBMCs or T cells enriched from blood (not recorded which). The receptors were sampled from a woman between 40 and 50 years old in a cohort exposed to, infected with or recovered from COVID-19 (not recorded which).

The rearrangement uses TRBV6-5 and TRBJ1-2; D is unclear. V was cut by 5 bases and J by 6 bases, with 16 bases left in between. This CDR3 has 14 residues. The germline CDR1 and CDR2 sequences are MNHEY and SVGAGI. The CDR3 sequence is CASSPGRRKDGYTF. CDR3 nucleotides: TGTGCCAGCAGTCCGGGGAGACGGAAAGATGGCTACACCTTC.

The CDR3 region is CASSPRGPPWTEAFF. CDR3 DNA: TGTGCCAGCAGCCCTCGTGGCCCTCCTTGGACTGAAGCTTTCTTT. The V gene is TRBV9, the J gene TRBJ1-1; no clear D gene. Germline values: CDR1 SGDLS, CDR2 YYNGEE. CDR3 size: 15 residues. V dropped 4 bases and J dropped 5 bases, with 18 bases sitting between them.

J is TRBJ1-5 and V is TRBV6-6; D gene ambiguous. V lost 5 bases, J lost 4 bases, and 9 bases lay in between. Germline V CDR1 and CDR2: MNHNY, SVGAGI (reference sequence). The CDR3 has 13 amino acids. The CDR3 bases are TGTGCCAGCAGTCCCTGGAGGAATCAGCCCCAGCATTTT. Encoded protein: CASSPWRNQPQHF.

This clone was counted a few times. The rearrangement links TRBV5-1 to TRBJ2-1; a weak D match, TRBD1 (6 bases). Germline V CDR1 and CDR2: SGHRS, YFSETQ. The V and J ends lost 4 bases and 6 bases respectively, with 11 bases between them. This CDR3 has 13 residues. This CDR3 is CASSVGQLNEQFF. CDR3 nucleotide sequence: TGCGCCAGCAGCGTAGGACAGCTCAATGAGCAGTTCTTC.

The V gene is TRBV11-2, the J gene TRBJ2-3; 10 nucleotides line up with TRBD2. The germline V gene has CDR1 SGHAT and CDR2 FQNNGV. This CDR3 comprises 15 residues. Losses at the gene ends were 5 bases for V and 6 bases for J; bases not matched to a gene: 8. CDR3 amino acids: CASSGPSGGYDTQYF. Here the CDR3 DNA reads TGTGCCAGCAGCGGTCCTAGCGGGGGATATGATACGCAGTATTTT.

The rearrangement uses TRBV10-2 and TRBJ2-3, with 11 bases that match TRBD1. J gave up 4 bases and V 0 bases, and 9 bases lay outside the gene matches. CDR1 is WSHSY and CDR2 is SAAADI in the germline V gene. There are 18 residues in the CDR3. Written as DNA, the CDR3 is TGCGCCAGCAGTGAGTCCCGCGGACAGGGGGCGGGCGCAGATACGCAGTATTTT. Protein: CASSESRGQGAGADTQYF.

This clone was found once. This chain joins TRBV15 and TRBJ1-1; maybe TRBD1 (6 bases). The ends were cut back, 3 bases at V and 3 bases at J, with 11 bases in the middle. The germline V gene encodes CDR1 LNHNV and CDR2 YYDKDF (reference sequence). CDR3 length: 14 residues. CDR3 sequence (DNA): TGTGCCACCAGCAGGACAGGTGGGGACACTGAAGCTTTCTTT. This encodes CATSRTGGDTEAFF. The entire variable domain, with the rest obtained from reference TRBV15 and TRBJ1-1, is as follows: DAMVIQNPRYQVTQFGKPVTLSCSQTLNHNVMYWYQQKSSQAPKLLFHYYDKDFNNEADTPDNFQSRRPNTSFCFLDIRSPGLGDTAMYLCATSRTGGDTEAFFGQGTRLTVV.

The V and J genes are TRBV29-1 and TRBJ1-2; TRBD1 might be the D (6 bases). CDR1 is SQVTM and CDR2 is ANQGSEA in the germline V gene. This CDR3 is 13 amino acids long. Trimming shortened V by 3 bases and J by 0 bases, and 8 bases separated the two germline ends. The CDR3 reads CSVDQGSNYGYTF. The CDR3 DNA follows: TGCAGCGTTGACCAGGGGTCTAACTATGGCTACACCTTC. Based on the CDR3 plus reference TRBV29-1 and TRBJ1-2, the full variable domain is SAVISQKPSRDICQRGTSLTIQCQVDSQVTMMFWYRQQPGQSLTLIATANQGSEATYESGFVIDKFPISRPNLTFSTLTVSNMSPEDSSIYLCSVDQGSNYGYTFGSGTRLTVV.

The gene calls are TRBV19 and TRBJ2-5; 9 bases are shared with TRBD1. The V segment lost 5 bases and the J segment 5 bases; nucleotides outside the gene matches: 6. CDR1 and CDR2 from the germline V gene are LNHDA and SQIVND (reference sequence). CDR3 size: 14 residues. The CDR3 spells CASSATGGAETQYF. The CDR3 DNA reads TGTGCCAGTAGTGCAACAGGGGGCGCGGAGACCCAGTACTTC.

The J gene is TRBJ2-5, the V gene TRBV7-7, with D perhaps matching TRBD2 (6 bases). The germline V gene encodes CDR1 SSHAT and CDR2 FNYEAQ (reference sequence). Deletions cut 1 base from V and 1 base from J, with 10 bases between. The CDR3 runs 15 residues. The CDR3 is CASSLGRGPQETQYF. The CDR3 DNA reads TGTGCCAGCAGCTTAGGGCGGGGACCCCAAGAGACCCAGTACTTC.